This T cell receptor beta chain was observed in a study of PD-1 blockade in classical Hodgkin lymphoma. Repertoires were generated with immunoSEQ multiplex PCR, while TCRdb's copy carries only in-frame clones and drops some. The sample contains 55,000 to 65,000 clones, 80% to 90% of which appear only once. Germline V gene sequence: CDR1 MNHNS, CDR2 SASEGT. The CDR3 runs to 13 residues. Trimming left V 5 bases short and J 3 bases short, with 8 bases between. Every patient was affected by relapse after autologous stem cell transplantation, while exposure to brentuximab vedotin was not uniform. Here the sequenced sample was peripheral blood mononuclear cells (PBMCs), taken at baseline. This TCR derives from a human donor with classical Hodgkin lymphoma. The chain joins TRBV6-1 to TRBJ1-3; D ambiguous. DNA of the CDR3: TGTGCCAGCAGTACAGAAAGTGGAAACACCATATATTTT. The encoded protein is CASSTESGNTIYF.